Listed below are T cell receptor beta chains from one sample, sequenced in a study of T-cell reconstitution after alpha-beta-depleted transplantation in children. TCRdb reprocessed the PCR reads via MiXCR and lists one record per CDR3 protein. Among some 520,000 distinct CDR3 sequences listed, roughly 33% were seen once. The sequencing here drew on PBMCs from the stem cell graft donor, taken from the stem cell graft. These receptors were collected from a human donor who donated a stem cell graft to a child with aplastic anemia. CDR3s include the opening cysteine and the closing phenylalanine or tryptophan. D genes are given only for firm matches. For some rows the clone size is stated as once, few or many, or as a class when expanded; others skip it.

cdr3_nt cdr3_aa d_call j_call v_call clone_size
TGTGCCAGCAGCTTAGAAACAGGGGTCGGCTATGGCTACACCTTC CASSLETGVGYGYTF TRBD1 TRBJ1-2 TRBV7-2 -
TGCGCCAGCAGCGAGGCGGGGGGATTGGGACTCCAGACTGAAGCTTTCTTT CASSEAGGLGLQTEAFF - TRBJ1-1 TRBV5-1 few
TGTGCCTGGAGTGACAACACCGGGGAGCTGTTTTTT CAWSDNTGELFF - TRBJ2-2 TRBV30 -
TGCAGCGTAGGAGAGCCGAATTTCAGGAGGGCCAATGAGCAGTTCTTC CSVGEPNFRRANEQFF - TRBJ2-1 TRBV29-1 few
TGTGCCTGGAGTAACCGCGGGGGGCGCAGGGATGAGCAGTTCTTC CAWSNRGGRRDEQFF TRBD2 TRBJ2-1 TRBV30 few
TGTGCCAGCTCACCACAGGGACGGGGCTACACCTTC CASSPQGRGYTF - TRBJ1-2 TRBV18 many
TGCGCCAGCAGCCAAGCCCTCAACAGGGGGAAAAGGGCGAATGAAAAACTGTTTTTT CASSQALNRGKRANEKLFF TRBD1 TRBJ1-4 TRBV4-3 -
TGTGCCAGCAGCTGGAGGGCCGGCCTTTACAATGAGCAGTTCTTC CASSWRAGLYNEQFF - TRBJ2-1 TRBV5-6 -
TGTGCCACCAGTGAGGGGACTAGCGGGAGGCCCCCCTACGAGCAGTACTTC CATSEGTSGRPPYEQYF TRBD2 TRBJ2-7 TRBV24-1 once
TGTGCCAGCAGTTTATTCGGCCAGGGTGGAGGCTACAATGAGCAGTTCTTC CASSLFGQGGGYNEQFF - TRBJ2-1 TRBV28 few
TGTGCCACCAGCAGAGAACAGCGGGTGAACAATGAGCAGTTCTTC CATSREQRVNNEQFF - TRBJ2-1 TRBV15 -
TGTGCCAGCAGCCCGCTCCGAGACGAGCAGTACTTC CASSPLRDEQYF - TRBJ2-7 TRBV7-8 -
TGTGCCAGCAATCTTCAGGGGGAAACTGAAGCTTTCTTT CASNLQGETEAFF TRBD1 TRBJ1-1 TRBV9 -
TGCAGTGCTAGAGCCTCAGGACTAGTCAGCTACGAGCAGTACTTC CSARASGLVSYEQYF TRBD2 TRBJ2-7 TRBV20-1 -
TGCGCCAGCAGCTTGGGGGGCGGGTCGGCCAAAAACATTCAGTACTTC CASSLGGGSAKNIQYF - TRBJ2-4 TRBV5-1 -
TGCAGTGCTAGACCAACAGGGGGGTTTGATGAAAAACTGTTTTTT CSARPTGGFDEKLFF TRBD1 TRBJ1-4 TRBV20-1 -
TGCAGTGCTAGAGATGCTGGGTTGGGAGGCAATCAGCCCCAGCATTTT CSARDAGLGGNQPQHF - TRBJ1-5 TRBV20-1 -
TGTGCCAGCAGCTTGCTGGGGTTTAGCACAGATACGCAGTATTTT CASSLLGFSTDTQYF - TRBJ2-3 TRBV5-8 few
TGTGCCAGCAGTGATCCCGGGAGCTCTGGAAACACCATATATTTT CASSDPGSSGNTIYF - TRBJ1-3 TRBV6-1 -
TGCGCCAGCATGCATAGCGGGAAGTCCGATGAGCAGTTCTTC CASMHSGKSDEQFF TRBD2 TRBJ2-1 TRBV5-1 once
TGTGCCAGCAGCTTAGGGCATCGGGATGAGCAGTTCTTC CASSLGHRDEQFF - TRBJ2-1 TRBV7-8 few
TGTGCCAGCAGCCCTTCCCTGTGGGGGCCCCAGCATTTT CASSPSLWGPQHF - TRBJ1-5 TRBV3-1 -
TGTGCCAGCACTTGGGGACAGGGCGGCAATGAGCAGTTCTTC CASTWGQGGNEQFF TRBD1 TRBJ2-1 TRBV6-5 once
TGTGCCAGCAGTGCCGGGACAGGGGTGATTAGTGGGAGAAATCAGCCCCAGCATTTT CASSAGTGVISGRNQPQHF TRBD1 TRBJ1-5 TRBV28 -
TGTGCCTGGAGTGGGGGCCCGGGACTAGGGGACTACGAGCAGTACTTC CAWSGGPGLGDYEQYF TRBD2 TRBJ2-7 TRBV30 -
TGTGCCAGCAGCCAGGTGGGGGGTGCGGGAGCTGGAGATACGCAGTATTTT CASSQVGGAGAGDTQYF TRBD2 TRBJ2-3 TRBV4-2 -
TGCGCCAGCAGCCAGGGCGTAACTAATGAAAAACTGTTTTTT CASSQGVTNEKLFF - TRBJ1-4 TRBV4-3 -
TGTGCCAGCAGGGAAACTAGCGGGAGGACAGAGACCCAGTACTTC CASRETSGRTETQYF TRBD2 TRBJ2-5 TRBV2 -
TGTGCCAGCAGCCCAGACCCCTACGAGCAGTACTTC CASSPDPYEQYF - TRBJ2-7 TRBV7-9 few
TGTGCCAGCAGTTCGGGGGGGTACATGAACACTGAAGCTTTCTTT CASSSGGYMNTEAFF - TRBJ1-1 TRBV6-2/TRBV6-3 -